The sample holds one count of the clone carrying this TCR beta chain. Its antigen is not known. The record originates from a study of T cell responses to AZD1222 COVID-19 vaccine. Points from the study as a whole: Nearly half of unique spike-specific TCRs reportedly avoided B.1.351 and B.1.1.7 mutated regions. It was only a handful of AZD1222 recipients who were seropositive at baseline.

The table came from immunoSEQ multiplex PCR; TCRdb's copy has only in-frame clones and leaves some out. The data hold approximately 150,000 clones, with approximately 88% observed a single time. CDR3 length: 14 residues. The V and J ends lost 0 bases and 4 bases, in that order; junction bases with no gene match: 4. The germline gives CDR1 SGDLS, CDR2 YYNGEE. The genes are TRBV9 and TRBJ2-7; 7 bases are a match to TRBD1. This sequence originates from an adult in good health. Sequencing used peripheral blood, obtained on day 0 of MenACWY control vaccination. The CDR3 DNA sequence: TGTGCCAGCAGCGTAGAGCCCAGGGGGTACGAGCAGTACTTC. Its translation is CASSVEPRGYEQYF.